This T cell receptor (beta chain) was identified in a study of human T cells and chemical hapten exposure. General study results and limits: DPC sensitization left the count of TCRs above 1 in 1000 unchanged.

Germline-derived CDR1 and CDR2 are LGHNA and YSLEER. V lost 0 bases, J lost 7 bases, and 12 bases stayed unmatched. CDR3 length: 17 residues. One entry per CDR3 protein results from TCRdb running MiXCR on the RACE reads. The data hold 150,000 to 200,000 distinct CDR3 sequences, with roughly 30% observed a single time. Time point here: pre-sensitization, week 0. This sample's treatment: therapeutic diphenylcyclopropenone sensitization with weekly scalp DPC. About this clonotype itself: Its antigen is not known.

The clonotype originates from a woman between 25 and 40 years old with alopecia areata. Some clones in this sample may be carry-over from other donors' samples. The chain links TRBV4-3 to TRBJ2-1; 7 bases match TRBD2. The sample here was whole blood, taken in connection with sensitization to the hapten diphenylcyclopropenone (DPC). CDR3 protein: CASSQELGTTPWNEQFF. CDR3 sequence (DNA): TGCGCCAGCAGCCAAGAGCTAGGGACTACCCCGTGGAATGAGCAGTTCTTC.